The clone carrying this T cell receptor (beta chain) has just a few counts. Per germline, CDR1 SGHTA and CDR2 FQGNSA. V dropped 5 bases and J dropped 7 bases, with 14 bases sitting between them. The CDR3 runs to 14 residues. The record originates from a study of memory CD4+ T cells and cytomegalovirus serostatus. Background on the study: Of the healthy Belgian adults, 9 were CMV seropositive and 24 seronegative.

The repertoire was sequenced with immunoSEQ multiplex PCR; TCRdb's copy has only in-frame clones and lacks some. The repertoire consists of 25,000 to 30,000 clones, with 60% to 85% occurring once and the leading ten covering less than 1.3%. The sort gate was single viable CD3+CD4+CD8-CD45RO+ cells for memory CD4+ T cells. This receptor was taken from an adult in good health and CMV-seronegative. This chain joins TRBV7-2 and TRBJ2-2; no clear D gene. The sample consisted of memory CD4+ T cells from blood. The CDR3 loop reads CASSLTWLGGELFF. DNA for the CDR3: TGTGCCAGCAGCCTCACTTGGTTGGGCGGGGAGCTGTTTTTT. Full variable domain (rest looked up from reference TRBV7-2 and TRBJ2-2): GAGVSQSPSNKVTEKGKDVELRCDPISGHTALYWYRQSLGQGLEFLIYFQGNSAPDKSGLPSDRFSAERTGGSVSTLTIQRTQQEDSAVYLCASSLTWLGGELFFGEGSRLTVL.